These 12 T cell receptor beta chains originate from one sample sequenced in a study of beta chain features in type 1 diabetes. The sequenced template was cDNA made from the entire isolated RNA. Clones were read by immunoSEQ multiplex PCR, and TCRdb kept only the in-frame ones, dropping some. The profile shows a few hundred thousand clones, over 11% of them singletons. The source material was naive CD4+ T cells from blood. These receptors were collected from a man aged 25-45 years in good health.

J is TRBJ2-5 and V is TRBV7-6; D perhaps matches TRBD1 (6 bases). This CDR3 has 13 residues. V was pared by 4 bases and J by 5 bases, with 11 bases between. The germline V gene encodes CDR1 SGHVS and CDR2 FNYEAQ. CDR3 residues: CASSSNRVETQYF. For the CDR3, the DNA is TGTGCCAGCAGCTCAAACAGGGTTGAGACCCAGTACTTC.

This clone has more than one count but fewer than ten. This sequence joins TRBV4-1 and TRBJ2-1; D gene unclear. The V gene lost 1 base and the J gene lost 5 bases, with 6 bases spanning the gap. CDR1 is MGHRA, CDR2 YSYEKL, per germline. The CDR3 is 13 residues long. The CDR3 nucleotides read TGCGCCAGCAGCCAAGTGGGGAACAATGAGCAGTTCTTC. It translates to CASSQVGNNEQFF.

The DNA for the CDR3 is TGTGCCAGTAGCCAGAAGCCGGGACTAGCGGGCAATGAGCAGTTCTTC. Its protein is CASSQKPGLAGNEQFF. The chain recombines TRBV19 with TRBJ2-1, with 12 positions matching TRBD2. J gave up 6 bases and V 6 bases, and 9 bases lay outside the gene matches. The CDR3 consists of 16 residues. Germline values: CDR1 LNHDA, CDR2 SQIVND (reference sequence).

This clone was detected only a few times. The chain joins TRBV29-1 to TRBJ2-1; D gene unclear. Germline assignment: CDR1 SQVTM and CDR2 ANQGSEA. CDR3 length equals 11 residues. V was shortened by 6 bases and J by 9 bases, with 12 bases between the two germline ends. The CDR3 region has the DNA TGCAGCGTGGCAGGAACGATTGAGCAGTTCTTC. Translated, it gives CSVAGTIEQFF.

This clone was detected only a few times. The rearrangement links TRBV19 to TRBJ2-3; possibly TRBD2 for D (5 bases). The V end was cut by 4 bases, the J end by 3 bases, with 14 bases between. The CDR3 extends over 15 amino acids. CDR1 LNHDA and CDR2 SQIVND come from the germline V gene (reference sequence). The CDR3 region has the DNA TGTGCCAGTAGTACCCCGGCGGGTGGGACAGATACGCAGTATTTT. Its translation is CASSTPAGGTDTQYF.

CDR3 protein: CASSLNGMGGGPGDTQYF. CDR3 DNA sequence: TGTGCCAGCAGCTTGAACGGAATGGGAGGGGGCCCGGGAGATACGCAGTATTTT. The chain links TRBV7-2 to TRBJ2-3; D assignment may be TRBD1 or TRBD2 (7 bases each). With 3 bases removed from V and 5 bases from J, the gap between germline ends came to 24 bases. Germline lookup yields CDR1 SGHTA and CDR2 FQGNSA. The CDR3 runs to 18 residues.

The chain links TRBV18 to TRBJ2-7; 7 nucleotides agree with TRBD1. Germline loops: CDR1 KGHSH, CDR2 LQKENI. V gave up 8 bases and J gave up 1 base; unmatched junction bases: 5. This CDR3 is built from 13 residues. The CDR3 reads CASRTTGSYEQYV. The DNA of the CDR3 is TGTGCCAGCCGCACGACAGGGTCCTACGAGCAGTACGTC.

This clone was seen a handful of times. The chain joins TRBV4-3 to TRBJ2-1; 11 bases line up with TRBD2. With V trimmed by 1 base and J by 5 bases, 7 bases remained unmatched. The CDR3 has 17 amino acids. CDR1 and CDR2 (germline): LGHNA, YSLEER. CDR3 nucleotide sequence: TGCGCCAGCAGCCAAGGGGAAACTAGCGGGGGTGACAATGAGCAGTTCTTC. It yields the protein CASSQGETSGGDNEQFF.

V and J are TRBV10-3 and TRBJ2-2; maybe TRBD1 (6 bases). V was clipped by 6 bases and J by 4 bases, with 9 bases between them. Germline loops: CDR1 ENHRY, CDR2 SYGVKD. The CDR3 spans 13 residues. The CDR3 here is CAIRGQLTGELFF. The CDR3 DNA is TGTGCCATCAGGGGACAACTCACCGGGGAGCTGTTTTTT.

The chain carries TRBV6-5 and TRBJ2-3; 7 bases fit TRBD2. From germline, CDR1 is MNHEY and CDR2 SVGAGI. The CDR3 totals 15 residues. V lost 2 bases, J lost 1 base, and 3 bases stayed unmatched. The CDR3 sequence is CASSYAGVGTDTQYF. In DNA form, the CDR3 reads TGTGCCAGCAGTTACGCGGGAGTCGGCACAGATACGCAGTATTTT.

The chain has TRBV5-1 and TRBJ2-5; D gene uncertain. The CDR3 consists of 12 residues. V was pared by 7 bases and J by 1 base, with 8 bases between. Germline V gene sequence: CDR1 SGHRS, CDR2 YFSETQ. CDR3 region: CASGVAQETQYF. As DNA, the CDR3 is TGCGCCAGCGGCGTGGCCCAAGAGACCCAGTACTTC.

CDR3: CASSQFGAETQYF. As DNA, the CDR3 is TGTGCCAGCAGCCAATTCGGGGCGGAGACCCAGTACTTC. The V gene is TRBV14, the J gene TRBJ2-5; D possibly uses TRBD1 or TRBD2 (5 bases each). This CDR3 comprises 13 residues. Per germline, CDR1 SGHDN and CDR2 FVKESK. V dropped 2 bases and J dropped 5 bases, with 9 bases sitting between them. The whole variable domain, filled in from reference TRBV14 and TRBJ2-5, reads EAGVTQFPSHSVIEKGQTVTLRCDPISGHDNLYWYRRVMGKEIKFLLHFVKESKQDESGMPNNRFLAERTGGTYSTLKVQPAELEDSGVYFCASSQFGAETQYFGPGTRLLVL.